This TCR beta chain appears in the sequencing data of a study of regulatory T cells in long-lasting Graves disease. Study context: The study counted Graves' disease as persistent given over 5 years of antithyroid drugs and positive TSH receptor antibodies. Study-level findings and limits: No thyroid tissue was studied; the work used peripheral blood only. TRBV28, TRBJ1-2 and TRBJ2-5 emerged as the favored segments in persistent disease.

CDR1 is SEHNR and CDR2 is FQNEAQ in the germline V gene (reference sequence). The length of the CDR3 is 15 residues. Researchers made TCR beta libraries by using iRepertoire HTBI primers and running Arm-PCR on CDR3 regions. From the multiplex PCR reads, TCRdb called clonotypes with MiXCR, one entry per CDR3 protein. The sample has around 460,000 distinct CDR3 sequences, 22% seen once; the top ten hold around 12%. This clonotype was seen a single time. What it binds is not known. One junction end does not reproduce the germline sequence, and a read error may be involved. Time point of the sample: persistent/refractory GD, antithyroid drugs over 5 years with positive TRAb. PBMCs were the source of the RNA used for TCR sequencing. The EDTA tubes were filled with nine milliliters of drawn peripheral blood.

The rearrangement uses TRBV7-9 and TRBJ2-2, with D possibly being TRBD1 (5 bases). This TCR came from a female donor with Graves disease. This specimen was peripheral blood mononuclear cells (PBMCs), taken when the disease was refractory, from a patient treated with antithyroid drugs. CDR3 bases: TGTACCAGCAGCTCCGACAGCTCCAACACCGGGGAGCTGTTTTTT. This encodes CTSSSDSSNTGELFF.